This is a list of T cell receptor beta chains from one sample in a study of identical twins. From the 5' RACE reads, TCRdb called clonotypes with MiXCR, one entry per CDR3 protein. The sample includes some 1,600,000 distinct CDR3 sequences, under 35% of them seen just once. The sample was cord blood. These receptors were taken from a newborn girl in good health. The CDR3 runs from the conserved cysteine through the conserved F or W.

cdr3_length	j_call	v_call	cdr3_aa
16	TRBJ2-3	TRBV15	CATSRDLIAGVDTQYF
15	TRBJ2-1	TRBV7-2	CASSSNSGVYNEQFF
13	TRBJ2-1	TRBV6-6	CASTGQGHYEQFF
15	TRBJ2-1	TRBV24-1	CATSDLKDGGGEQFF
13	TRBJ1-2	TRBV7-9	CASSFDRGDGYTF
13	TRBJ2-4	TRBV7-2	CASSLYARDIQYF
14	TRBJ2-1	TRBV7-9	CASRESTLDNEQFF
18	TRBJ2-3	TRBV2	CASSDPGLAGGRTDTQYF
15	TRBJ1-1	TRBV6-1	CASSVYRQVNTEAFF
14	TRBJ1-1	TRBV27	CACSLGGGYTEAFF
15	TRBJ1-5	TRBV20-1	CSARVRGVRNQPQHF
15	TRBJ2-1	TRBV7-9	CASSLRQGRYNEQFF
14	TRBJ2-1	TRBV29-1	CSVGGAGAHNEQFF
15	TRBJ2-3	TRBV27	CASSPETGNTDTQYF